Detailed here is one TCR beta chain. Cohorts were determined from participant-reported clinical history. This CDR3 contains 16 residues. The germline gives CDR1 MGHRA, CDR2 YSYEKL. Losses at the gene ends were 4 bases for V and 3 bases for J; bases not matched to a gene: 8. The record originates from a study of blood T cell repertoires in COVID-19. Overall study: T cells, B-cell-depleted T cells, or PBMCs provided the cDNA or gDNA that served as material.

Produced via immunoSEQ multiplex PCR; TCRdb's table is partial and in-frame only. The table lists 260,000 or so clones, approximately 86% of them singletons. This clonotype was obtained from a woman younger than 45 with acute COVID-19. The sequencing sample was made of PBMCs or T cells enriched from blood (not recorded which). This chain links TRBV4-1 with TRBJ2-5; 10 bases agree with TRBD2. For the CDR3, the DNA is TGCGCCAGCAGCCCTTGGGCCAGCGGGGGGGAAGAGACCCAGTACTTC. This codes for CASSPWASGGEETQYF.